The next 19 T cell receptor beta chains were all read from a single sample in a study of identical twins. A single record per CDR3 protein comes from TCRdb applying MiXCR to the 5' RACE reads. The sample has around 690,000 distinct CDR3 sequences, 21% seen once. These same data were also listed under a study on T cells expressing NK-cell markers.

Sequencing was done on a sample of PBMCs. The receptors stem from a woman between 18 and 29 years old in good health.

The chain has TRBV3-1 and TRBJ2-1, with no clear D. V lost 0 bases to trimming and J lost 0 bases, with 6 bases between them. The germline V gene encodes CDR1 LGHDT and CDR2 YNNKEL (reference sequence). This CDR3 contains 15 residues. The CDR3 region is CASSQDVFSYNEQFF. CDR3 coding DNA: TGTGCCAGCAGCCAAGATGTCTTCTCCTACAATGAGCAGTTCTTC.

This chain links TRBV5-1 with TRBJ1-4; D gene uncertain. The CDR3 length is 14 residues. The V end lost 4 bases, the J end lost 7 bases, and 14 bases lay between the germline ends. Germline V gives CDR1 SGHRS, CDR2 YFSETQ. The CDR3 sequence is CASSPRGASEKLFF. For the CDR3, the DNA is TGCGCCAGCAGCCCGCGAGGCGCGAGTGAAAAACTGTTTTTT.

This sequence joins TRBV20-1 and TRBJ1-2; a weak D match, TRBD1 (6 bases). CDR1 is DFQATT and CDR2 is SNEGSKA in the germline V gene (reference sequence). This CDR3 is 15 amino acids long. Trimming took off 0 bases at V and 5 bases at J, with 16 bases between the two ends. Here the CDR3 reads CSARDQEGGTYGYTF. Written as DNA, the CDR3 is TGCAGTGCTAGAGATCAGGAGGGTGGGACATATGGCTACACCTTC.

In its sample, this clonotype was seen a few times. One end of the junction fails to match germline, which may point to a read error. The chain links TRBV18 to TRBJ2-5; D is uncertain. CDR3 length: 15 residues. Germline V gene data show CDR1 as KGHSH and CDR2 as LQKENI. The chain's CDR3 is CASSPSLEWQGTQYF. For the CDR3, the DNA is TGTGCCAGCTCACCAAGCCTAGAATGGCAAGGGACCCAGTACTTC.

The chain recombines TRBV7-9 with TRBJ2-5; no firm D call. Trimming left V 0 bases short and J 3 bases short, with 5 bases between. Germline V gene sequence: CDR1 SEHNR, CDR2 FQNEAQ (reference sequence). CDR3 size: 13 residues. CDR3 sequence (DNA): TGTGCCAGCAGCTTAGCCCAGAAAGAGACCCAGTACTTC. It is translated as CASSLAQKETQYF.

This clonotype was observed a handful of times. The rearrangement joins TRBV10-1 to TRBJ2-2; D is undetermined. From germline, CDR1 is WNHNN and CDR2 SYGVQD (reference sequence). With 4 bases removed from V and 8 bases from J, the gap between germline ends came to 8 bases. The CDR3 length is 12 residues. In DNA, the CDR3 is TGCGCCAGCAGTGCGTGGTTTGGGGAGCTGTTTTTT. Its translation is CASSAWFGELFF.

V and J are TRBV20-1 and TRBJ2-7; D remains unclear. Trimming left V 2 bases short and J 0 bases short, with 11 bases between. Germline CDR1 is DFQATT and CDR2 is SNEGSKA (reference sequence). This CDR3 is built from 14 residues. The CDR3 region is CSARRGGSSYEQYF. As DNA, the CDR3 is TGCAGTGCTAGACGAGGCGGTAGCTCCTACGAGCAGTACTTC.

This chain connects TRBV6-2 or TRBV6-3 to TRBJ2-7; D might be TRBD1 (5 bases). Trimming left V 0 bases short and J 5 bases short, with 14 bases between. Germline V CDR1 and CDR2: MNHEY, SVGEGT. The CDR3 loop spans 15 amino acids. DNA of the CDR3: TGTGCCAGCAGTTACTCGGACACGCTGGGAAACGAGCAGTACTTC. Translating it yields CASSYSDTLGNEQYF.

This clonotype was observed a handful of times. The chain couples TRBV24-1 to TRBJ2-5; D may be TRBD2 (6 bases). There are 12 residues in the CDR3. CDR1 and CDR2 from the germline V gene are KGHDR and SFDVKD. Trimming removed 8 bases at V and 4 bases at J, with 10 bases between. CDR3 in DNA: TGTGCCACCATGGACGGGAGAGAGACCCAGTACTTC. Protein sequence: CATMDGRETQYF.

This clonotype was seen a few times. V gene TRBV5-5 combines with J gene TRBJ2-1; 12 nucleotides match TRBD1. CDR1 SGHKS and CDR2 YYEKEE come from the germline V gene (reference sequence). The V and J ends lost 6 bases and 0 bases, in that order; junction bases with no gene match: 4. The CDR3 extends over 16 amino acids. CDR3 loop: CASTWGQGASYNEQFF. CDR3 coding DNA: TGTGCCAGCACCTGGGGACAGGGGGCCTCCTACAATGAGCAGTTCTTC.

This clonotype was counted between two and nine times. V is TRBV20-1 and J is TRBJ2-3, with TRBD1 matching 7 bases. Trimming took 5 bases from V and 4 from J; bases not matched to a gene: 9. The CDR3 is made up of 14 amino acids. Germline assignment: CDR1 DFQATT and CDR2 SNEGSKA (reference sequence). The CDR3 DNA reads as TGCAGTGCTTCTCCGGGACAGAGGCCAGATACGCAGTATTTT. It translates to CSASPGQRPDTQYF.

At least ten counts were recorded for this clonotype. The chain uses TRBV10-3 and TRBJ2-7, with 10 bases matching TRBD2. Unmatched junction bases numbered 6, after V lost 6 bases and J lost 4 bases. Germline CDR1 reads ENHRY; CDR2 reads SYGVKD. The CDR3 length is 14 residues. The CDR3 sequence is CAIRLAGAAYEQYF. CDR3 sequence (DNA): TGTGCCATCAGGCTAGCGGGAGCTGCGTACGAGCAGTACTTC.

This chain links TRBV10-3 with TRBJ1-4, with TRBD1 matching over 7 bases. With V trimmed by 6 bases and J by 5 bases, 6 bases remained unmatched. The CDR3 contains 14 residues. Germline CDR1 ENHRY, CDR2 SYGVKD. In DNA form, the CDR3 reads TGTGCCATCAGATCGGGACAGCACAATGAAAAACTGTTTTTT. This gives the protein CAIRSGQHNEKLFF.

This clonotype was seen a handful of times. The chain's CDR3 is CASKEGPGEQYF. In DNA, the CDR3 is TGTGCCAGCAAGGAGGGGCCGGGCGAGCAGTACTTC. This sequence joins TRBV6-5 and TRBJ2-7, with a possible D match to TRBD2 (6 bases). The CDR3 length is 12 residues. Between the trimmed V and J ends, which lost 7 bases and 6 bases, there was a span of 13 bases. Germline-derived CDR1 and CDR2 are MNHEY and SVGAGI.

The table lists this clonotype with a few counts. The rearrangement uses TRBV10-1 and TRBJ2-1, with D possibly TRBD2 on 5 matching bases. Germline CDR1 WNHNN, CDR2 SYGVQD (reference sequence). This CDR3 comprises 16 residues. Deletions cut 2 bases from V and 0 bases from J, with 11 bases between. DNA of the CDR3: TGCGCCAGCAGTGAGAGGCGGGCCAGCTCCTACAATGAGCAGTTCTTC. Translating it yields CASSERRASSYNEQFF.

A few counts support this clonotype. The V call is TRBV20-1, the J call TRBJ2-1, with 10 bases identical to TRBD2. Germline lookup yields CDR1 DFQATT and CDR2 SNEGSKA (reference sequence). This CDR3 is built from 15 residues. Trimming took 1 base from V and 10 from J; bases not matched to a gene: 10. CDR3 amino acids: CSARAGLAGVPEQFF. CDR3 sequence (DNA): TGCAGTGCTAGAGCGGGTCTAGCGGGAGTACCCGAGCAGTTCTTC.

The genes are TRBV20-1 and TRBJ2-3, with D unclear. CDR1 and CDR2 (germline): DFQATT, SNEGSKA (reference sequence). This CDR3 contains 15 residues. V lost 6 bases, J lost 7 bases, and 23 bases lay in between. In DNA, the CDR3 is TGCAGTGCCCCTGGGCGTCGGCTTAGTTTTAATACGCAGTATTTT. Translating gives CSAPGRRLSFNTQYF.

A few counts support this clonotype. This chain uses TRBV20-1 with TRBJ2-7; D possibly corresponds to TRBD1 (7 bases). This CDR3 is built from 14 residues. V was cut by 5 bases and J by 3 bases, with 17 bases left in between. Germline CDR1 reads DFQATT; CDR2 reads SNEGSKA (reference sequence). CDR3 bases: TGCAGTGCTCCCCGCCCAGGGGGAGGCTACGAGCAGTACTTC. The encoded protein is CSAPRPGGGYEQYF.

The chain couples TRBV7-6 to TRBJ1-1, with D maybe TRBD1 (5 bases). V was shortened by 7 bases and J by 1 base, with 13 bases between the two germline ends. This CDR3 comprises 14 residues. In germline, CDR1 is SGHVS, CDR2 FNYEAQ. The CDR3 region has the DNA TGTGCCAGCACCCGAGGGGCACGGAACACTGAAGCTTTCTTT. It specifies CASTRGARNTEAFF.